What follows is one TCR beta chain and its context. Its antigen remains unknown. The data were taken from a study of Tregs in tolerant kidney transplant recipients. Overall study results and limits: Changing PCR primers prevented nucleotide comparison between some patients' samples.

The ends lost 5 bases at V and 1 base at J; junction bases unmatched: 3. This CDR3 is built from 16 residues. CDR1 is SGHAT, CDR2 FQDESV, per germline (reference sequence). CD4+CD25+CD127- Tregs, CD4+CD25- non-Tregs, CD4 and CD8 cells were sorted. TCRdb's table, derived via immunoSEQ multiplex PCR, lists solely in-frame clones and lacks some. The profile shows 69,000 or so clones, about 88% of them singletons. The V gene is TRBV11-1, the J gene TRBJ2-1, with 12 bases aligning to TRBD2. The material was CD4+ T cells from blood, obtained before the transplant. This clonotype was sampled from a human donor who received a combined kidney and bone marrow transplant. CDR3 loop: CASSKLAGGSYNEQFF. In DNA form, the CDR3 reads TGTGCCAGCAGCAAACTAGCGGGAGGATCCTACAATGAGCAGTTCTTC.